This T cell receptor beta chain was captured by sequencing in a study of T cell repertoires in cytomegalovirus infection. Using its own MiXCR run on the reads, TCRdb lists one record per CDR3 protein. The sample has approximately 910,000 distinct CDR3 sequences; roughly 31% are singletons. Germline V lookup: CDR1 MNHEY, CDR2 SMNVEV (reference sequence). Trimming stripped 6 bases from V and 0 bases from J, with 6 bases between. This CDR3 has 13 amino acids. A word on this clonotype: As yet, its antigen is unknown.

The clonotype was recovered from a human donor in good health (CMV status not recorded). Some clones in this sample may be carry-over from other donors' samples. V is TRBV27 and J is TRBJ1-3; no clear D. Specimen: cultured CD8+ T cells from PBMCs, collected from culture after CMV antigen stimulation. CDR3: CASRGGSGNTIYF. The CDR3 DNA sequence: TGTGCCAGCAGGGGAGGCTCTGGAAACACCATATATTTT.